Sequencing of this T cell receptor (beta chain) was carried out in a study of blood T cells in healthy people across ages. With a J-beta primer mix and a sample-barcoded 5' primer, a second PCR ran about 7 to 11 cycles. One entry per CDR3 protein, called by TCRdb with MiXCR from the 5' RACE reads. The sample lists about 290,000 distinct CDR3 sequences; less than 30% were seen once. V lost 4 bases and J lost 7; bases outside the gene matches: 9. CDR1 and CDR2 (germline): SGHTA, FQGNSA. CDR3 length equals 15 residues. This clonotype has just a few counts. Its antigen is undetermined. Overall study results and limits: Reliance upon unsorted PBMCs precluded definitive naive versus antigen-experienced comparison. Across the age range, TCR beta diversity per million T cells fell in a roughly linear way. Diversity estimated from one million T cells was considered an underestimate.

The V gene is TRBV7-2, the J gene TRBJ2-1; 8 nucleotides agree with TRBD2. This TCR was recovered from a woman aged 70-85 years in good health. What was sequenced was blood. Here the CDR3 reads CASSSAMLAGNEQFF. The CDR3, as DNA: TGTGCCAGCAGCTCGGCCATGCTAGCGGGTAATGAGCAGTTCTTC.